This TCR beta chain appears in the sequencing data of a study of shared clonotypes between healthy human individuals (TCRdb year 2020). Regarding the complete study: A couple of women and a few men aged 18 to 49 years were included in the cohort. For each donor, three plates each were used for CD4 naive and CD4 memory, two plates were used for CD8 naive, and one plate was used for CD8 memory. Blood TCR repertoires of about five healthy adults were deeply sequenced to estimate repertoire size and the extent of clonotype sharing between individuals. Libraries were prepared and TCR repertoires were sequenced by different laboratories using diverse techniques, in order to increase sequencing depth and limit assay-specific biases. Per donor, leukapheresis produced somewhere between about 0.94 and 9.5 billion PBMCs. Beyond this particular receptor, the publication reports: Because the study included a small number of donors, the genetic and exposure-history diversity represented was limited. Even with the large sequencing depth, rarefaction of the sorted-subset datasets indicated that sequencing was incomplete. Larger estimated clonotype richness was generally found for naive subsets than for memory subsets. Compared with non-shared clonotypes, the clonotypes found in all four sorted-subset donors had higher generation probabilities. Only blood was sampled, and tissue TCR repertoires likely differ from those in blood. When several donors were compared, the shared fraction of clonotypes was about 5% for naive CD4, 3% to 4% for naive CD8, 2% to 2.5% for memory CD4, and 0.3% to 0.5% for memory CD8. Pairwise subsampling indicated that sequencing depth was expected to affect the degree of clonotype sharing among donors.

Healthy HIV-negative adults with no recently reported acute infections or vaccinations were included as donors. Every donor was a Caucasian adult residing in Nashville, Tennessee, USA. CD4+ T cells were enriched by magnetic negative selection; naive cells were then positively selected on CD45RA, and the negative fraction formed the memory subset. Blood was obtained by leukapheresis, after which PBMCs were separated by Ficoll-Histopaque density gradient centrifugation and cryopreserved in liquid nitrogen vapor phase. Analytical flow cytometry was used to check the purity and quantity of each magnetically sorted T cell population. Genomic DNA was isolated from every sorted fraction and measured by UV absorbance on a Nanodrop 2000c. Using the deep immunoSEQ assay, TCR CDR3 regions were amplified from genomic DNA by multiplex PCR. Genomic DNA extracted from each cell subset was distributed evenly over all wells of several immunoSEQ 96-well plates, and each plate served as one replicate. For sorted subsets, approximately 190 ng genomic DNA, equal to tens of thousands of T cell genomes, was loaded into each replicate PCR. The purified libraries were quantified using a Qubit 3.0 fluorometer, sized with a Bioanalyzer 2100, and then quantified again using the KAPA Library Quantification kit. Every immunoSEQ 96-well plate was sequenced on a dedicated single-read 150-cycle Illumina NextSeq 550 flow cell. The original methods were these. Because the immunoSEQ output included only junctional sequences and no quality scores, the filtering could not be the same as the filtering used for full-length reads. Sequences were annotated with PyIR, a Python wrapper for IgBLAST v1.9, and V/J genes and CDR3 were assigned using IMGT germline references. Reads with weak V/J assignments (E-value above 1e-6), missing CDR3, stop codons, out-of-frame junctions, or ambiguous translated residues were removed. V3J clonotypes were defined by identical inferred V gene, J gene, and CDR3 amino acid sequence. To compute the percentage overlap between repertoires, the number of shared unique clonotypes was divided by the size of the smaller repertoire. RTK rarefaction, the Chao1 estimator, and Recon v2.1 estimates of unobserved clonotypes were used to assess repertoire richness. Generation probabilities were computed with OLGA for all TCRbeta clonotypes obtained by the gDNA method from four donors. The table comes from immuneACCESS by way of TCRdb, which keeps in-frame sequences with V and J called. Part of the clones is missing from these tables; in studies checked, under half for an unresolved V gene and the rest for unknown reasons. V, J and clone size are taken as reported in that table, and D and trimming were inferred from the DNA itself. A total of roughly 2,300,000 clones appear in this sample, about 90% of them only once. More than 0.35% of the sample goes to the ten largest clones.

A word on this clone: The clone's antigen remains unknown. No quality values exist for individual bases; no much larger clone is one base distant.

CDR1 MGHRA and CDR2 YSYEKL were looked up in the germline V gene. From the cysteine up to the phenylalanine, the CDR3 has a length of 13 residues. The sequence is cut down to CDR3 DNA, 39 bases in frame from base 1. V loses 8 bases at its end and J loses 2 bases; junction bases beyond the gene matches: 5. The source of this sequence is a man between 18 and 35 years old in good health. Some clones in this sample may be carry-over from other donors' samples. The material sequenced was naive CD4+ T cells from PBMCs. The cell subset or site label, as the study defines it: CD45RA+ positively selected. The rearrangement joined TRBV4-1 to TRBJ2-7; 8 bases in the junction line up with TRBD1. The CDR3 has the sequence CASSRTGPYEQYF. Here is the DNA: TGCGCCAGCTCCCGGACAGGGCCCTACGAGCAGTACTTC.